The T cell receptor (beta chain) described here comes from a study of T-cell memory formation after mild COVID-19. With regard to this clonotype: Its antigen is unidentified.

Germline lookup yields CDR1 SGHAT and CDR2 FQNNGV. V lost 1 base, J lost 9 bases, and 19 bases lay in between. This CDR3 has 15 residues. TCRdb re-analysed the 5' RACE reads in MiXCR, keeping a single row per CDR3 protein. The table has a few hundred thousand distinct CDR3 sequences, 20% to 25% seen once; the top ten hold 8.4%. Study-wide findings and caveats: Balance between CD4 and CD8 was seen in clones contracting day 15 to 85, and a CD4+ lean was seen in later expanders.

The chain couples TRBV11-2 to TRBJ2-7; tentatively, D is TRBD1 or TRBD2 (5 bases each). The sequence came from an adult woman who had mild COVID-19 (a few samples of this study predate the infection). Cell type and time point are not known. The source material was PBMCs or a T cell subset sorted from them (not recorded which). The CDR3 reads CASSLVRGVTIGQYF. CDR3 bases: TGTGCCAGCAGCTTAGTAAGGGGAGTAACCATCGGGCAGTACTTC.